Presented here are 27 T cell receptor beta chains from one specimen sequenced in a study of molecular identifiers for immune sequencing clone quantification. A single record per CDR3 protein comes from TCRdb applying MiXCR to the PCR reads. Here the sample spans a few hundred thousand distinct CDR3 sequences, about 25% being singletons. Input material: naive CD8+ T cells from blood, with Jurkat cell RNA spiked in. Noted subset: FACS-sorted CD8+CD4-CCR7+CD45RA+ naive T cells. Receptor source: a human donor in good health. Some libraries in this study had Jurkat cell RNA spiked in.

This clonotype was picked up many times. The chain joins TRBV6-5 to TRBJ2-7; D remains unclear. Germline V lookup: CDR1 MNHEY, CDR2 SVGAGI. Deletions cut 1 base from V and 3 bases from J, with 10 bases between. There are 14 residues in the CDR3. CDR3 sequence: CASSYFQADYEQYF. CDR3 DNA: TGTGCCAGCAGTTACTTTCAGGCCGACTACGAGCAGTACTTC.

This clonotype has a count of ten or more. The V call is TRBV2, the J call TRBJ2-5; D perhaps matches TRBD2 (6 bases). V lost 1 base, J lost 4 bases, and 13 bases lay in between. The CDR3 is 15 amino acids. In germline, CDR1 is SNHLY, CDR2 FYNNEI. The CDR3: CASSEELAAPETQYF. In DNA, the CDR3 is TGTGCCAGCAGTGAAGAGTTAGCGGCCCCAGAGACCCAGTACTTC.

This clonotype has just a few counts. CDR3 DNA sequence: TGTGCCAGCAGCGTAGGTGCGAGCCCCTACAATGAGCAGTTCTTC. It is translated as CASSVGASPYNEQFF. This chain connects TRBV9 to TRBJ2-1, with D hard to call. Trimming took off 0 bases at V and 2 bases at J, with 9 bases between the two ends. The CDR3 runs 15 residues. In germline, CDR1 is SGDLS, CDR2 YYNGEE.

The chain employs TRBV4-3 and TRBJ2-2; D is perhaps TRBD1 or TRBD2 (5 bases each). Trimming stripped 5 bases from V and 7 bases from J, with 14 bases between. Per germline, CDR1 LGHNA and CDR2 YSLEER. The CDR3 extends over 14 amino acids. The CDR3 loop reads CASSEIGENGELFF. The CDR3 region has the DNA TGCGCCAGCAGCGAGATAGGGGAGAACGGGGAGCTGTTTTTT.

This clonotype was seen only once. It may be a read error: a sequence one base away is much more abundant. The chain couples TRBV30 to TRBJ1-1; D is uncertain. Germline V lookup: CDR1 GTSNPN, CDR2 SVGIG (reference sequence). This CDR3 comprises 13 residues. CDR3 sequence reads: CAWARTSYTGAFF. CDR3 nucleotides: TGTGCCTGGGCCCGAACCTCATACACTGGAGCTTTCTTT.

This clonotype has a handful of counts. This sequence may be a read error, since a much larger clone differs from it by one base. J is TRBJ2-5 and V is TRBV29-1; D is unresolved. Trimming removed 2 bases at V and 0 bases at J, with 4 bases between. The CDR3 extends over 12 amino acids. The V gene's germline CDR1 is SQVTM and CDR2 ANQGSEA. The CDR3 protein is CSVERYQETQYF. The CDR3, as DNA: TGCAGCGTTGAACGGTACCAAGAGACCCAGTACTTC.

There are a few counts of this clonotype. V gene TRBV12-3 or TRBV12-4 combines with J gene TRBJ1-2, with a weak D call TRBD1 (5 bases). Trimming removed 2 bases at V and 7 bases at J, with 20 bases between. CDR3 length: 16 residues. CDR3 residues: CASSLRADRSGLGYTF. DNA of the CDR3: TGTGCCAGCAGTTTAAGGGCTGACAGATCTGGTCTTGGCTACACCTTC.

On this clonotype itself: The junction shows a germline mismatch at one end, possibly a read error. The rearrangement joins TRBV11-2 to TRBJ1-2, with D maybe TRBD1 (5 bases). The germline CDR1 and CDR2 sequences are SGHAT and FQNNGV. CDR3 length: 17 amino acids. For the CDR3, the DNA is TGTGCCAGCAGCTTAGGACAGCCTCCGAACCGCTGGTATGACTACACCTTC. It translates to CASSLGQPPNRWYDYTF.

This clonotype turned up a few times. The chain has TRBV19 and TRBJ1-1; the D is unclear. The V end lost 0 bases, the J end lost 4 bases, and 9 bases lay between the germline ends. CDR1 is LNHDA, CDR2 SQIVND, per germline (reference sequence). CDR3 length: 14 residues. DNA for the CDR3: TGTGCCAGTAGTATAGATCGATCGGTCACTGAAGCTTTCTTT. Its protein is CASSIDRSVTEAFF. The full variable domain, rest sourced from reference TRBV19 and TRBJ1-1, is DGGITQSPKYLFRKEGQNVTLSCEQNLNHDAMYWYRQDPGQGLRLIYYSQIVNDFQKGDIAEGYSVSREKKESFPLTVTSAQKNPTAFYLCASSIDRSVTEAFFGQGTRLTVV.

This chain joins TRBV27 and TRBJ2-3, with a possible D match to TRBD2 (5 bases). CDR1 and CDR2 (germline): MNHEY, SMNVEV (reference sequence). V was trimmed by 6 bases and J by 0 bases, leaving 13 bases between them. The CDR3 consists of 15 residues. The CDR3, as DNA: TGTGCCAGCAGCCCGGTCGGGGTTAGCACAGATACGCAGTATTTT. Its protein product is CASSPVGVSTDTQYF.

This clonotype was observed a handful of times. Sequence at one end of the junction differs from germline and may be a read error. The J gene is TRBJ1-1, the V gene TRBV7-9, with D uncertain. The CDR3 consists of 16 residues. In germline, CDR1 is SEHNR, CDR2 FQNEAQ (reference sequence). Here the CDR3 reads CAGSLNIDGRNTEAFF. CDR3 nucleotide sequence: TGTGCCGGCAGCTTAAACATTGATGGCCGGAACACTGAAGCTTTCTTT.

V usage is TRBV20-1 and J usage is TRBJ1-5; D is unresolved. The CDR3 length is 16 residues. The germline V gene encodes CDR1 DFQATT and CDR2 SNEGSKA (reference sequence). Trimming took off 0 bases at V and 0 bases at J, with 12 bases between the two ends. Written as DNA, the CDR3 is TGCAGTGCTAGAGACCCCCCCGAGTATAGCAATCAGCCCCAGCATTTT. It translates to CSARDPPEYSNQPQHF.

Ten or more counts support this clonotype. J is TRBJ2-7 and V is TRBV7-9; D assignment may be TRBD1 or TRBD2 (5 bases each). Germline-derived CDR1 and CDR2 are SEHNR and FQNEAQ (reference sequence). Trimming cost V 5 bases and J 5 bases, with 10 bases left between them. This CDR3 contains 12 residues. This CDR3 reads CASSPGPNEQYF. The CDR3 DNA sequence: TGTGCCAGCAGCCCGGGGCCCAACGAGCAGTACTTC.

Worth noting for this clonotype: The junction departs from germline at one end; a sequencing error may be responsible. The genes are TRBV19 and TRBJ2-1; 8 bases line up with TRBD1. Germline assignment: CDR1 LNHDA and CDR2 SQIVND (reference sequence). The CDR3 consists of 16 residues. The CDR3 protein is CASNYLGQGAYNKQFF. The DNA for the CDR3 is TGTGCCAGTAACTACCTAGGACAGGGTGCTTACAATAAGCAGTTCTTC.

This clonotype was seen a handful of times. The chain links TRBV18 to TRBJ1-1, with no clear D. CDR1 and CDR2 from the germline V gene are KGHSH and LQKENI. This CDR3 spans 15 amino acids. The germline V and J ends were trimmed by 3 bases and 4 bases, with 15 bases remaining between them. The chain's CDR3 is CASSPDGIDVTEAFF. CDR3 nucleotides: TGTGCCAGCTCACCCGACGGGATAGACGTCACTGAAGCTTTCTTT. Based on the CDR3 plus reference TRBV18 and TRBJ1-1, the full variable domain is NAGVMQNPRHLVRRRGQEARLRCSPMKGHSHVYWYRQLPEEGLKFMVYLQKENIIDESGMPKERFSAEFPKEGPSILRIQQVVRGDSAAYFCASSPDGIDVTEAFFGQGTRLTVV.

This clonotype occurred many times. This chain links TRBV5-5 with TRBJ2-7; D may match TRBD1 or TRBD2 (5 bases each). The CDR3 covers 14 residues. Trimming shortened V by 4 bases and J by 6 bases, and 17 bases separated the two germline ends. Germline V gives CDR1 SGHKS, CDR2 YYEKEE (reference sequence). The CDR3 nucleotides read TGTGCCAGCAGCCGGGACGGGTACACAGCCGAGCAGTACTTC. Residues: CASSRDGYTAEQYF.

As to this clonotype: A much larger clone is a single base away; this may be a read error. V and J are TRBV9 and TRBJ2-3; TRBD2 matches 10 bases. Germline assignment: CDR1 SGDLS and CDR2 YYNGEE. The CDR3 extends over 16 amino acids. J lost 7 bases, V lost 2 bases, and 10 bases had no gene match. CDR3 DNA sequence: TGTGCCAGCAGCGTTTGGGCTAGCGGGAGCCCAAATACGCAGTATTTT. It translates to CASSVWASGSPNTQYF.

Only a few counts were recorded for this clonotype. This chain uses TRBV30 with TRBJ2-7, with 10 positions matching TRBD1. The CDR3 loop spans 16 amino acids. V was clipped by 0 bases and J by 1 base; unmatched bases: 6. Per germline, CDR1 GTSNPN and CDR2 SVGIG (reference sequence). The CDR3 spells CAWSVMRTGGSYEQYF. In DNA, the CDR3 is TGTGCCTGGAGTGTAATGAGGACAGGGGGTTCCTACGAGCAGTACTTC.

To note about this clonotype: It may be a read error: a sequence one base away is much more abundant. The J gene is TRBJ2-3, the V gene TRBV2; D is unresolved. The CDR3 length is 13 residues. The germline V gene has CDR1 SNHLY and CDR2 FYNNEI. This CDR3 is CASGETARDTQYF. CDR3 DNA: TGTGCCAGCGGTGAGACGGCACGGGATACGCAGTATTTT.

The chain employs TRBV19 and TRBJ2-7, with 10 bases fitting TRBD2. Germline V gene lookup returns CDR1 LNHDA and CDR2 SQIVND (reference sequence). The J segment lost 6 bases and the V segment lost 3 bases, leaving 8 bases of the junction unmatched. This CDR3 region has 15 residues. CDR3 protein: CASSILAGADGEQYF. CDR3 nucleotides: TGTGCCAGTAGTATCCTAGCGGGAGCTGATGGCGAGCAGTACTTC.

V is TRBV28 and J is TRBJ2-1; maybe TRBD1 (6 bases). CDR1 and CDR2 from the germline V gene are MDHEN and SYDVKM. With 4 bases removed from V and 5 bases from J, the gap between germline ends came to 18 bases. The CDR3 extends over 16 amino acids. The CDR3 bases are TGTGCCAGCAGTTCTCGGACAGTTTTGGAGGACAATGAGCAGTTCTTC. It translates to CASSSRTVLEDNEQFF.

CDR3 DNA sequence: TGTGCCACCAGTGAGGGAGGGGCGAGGGAAATGGACACTGAAGCTTTCTTT. It encodes CATSEGGAREMDTEAFF. The V gene is TRBV24-1, the J gene TRBJ1-1; TRBD1 might be the D (5 bases). CDR1 and CDR2 from the germline V gene are KGHDR and SFDVKD. Trimming removed 4 bases at V and 3 bases at J, with 20 bases between. There are 17 residues in the CDR3.

Turning to this clonotype: It may be a read error: a sequence one base away is much more abundant. The chain is built from TRBV29-1 and TRBJ2-5; D perhaps matches TRBD2 (7 bases). V lost 0 bases, J lost 3 bases, and 11 bases lay in between. This CDR3 contains 14 residues. Germline CDR1 SQVTM, CDR2 ANQGSEA. The CDR3 sequence is CSVEERGGEETQYF. CDR3 in DNA: TGCAGCGTTGAAGAAAGGGGGGGGGAAGAGACCCAGTACTTC.

The table lists this clonotype with a few counts. The chain employs TRBV20-1 and TRBJ2-7, with D possibly being TRBD2 (5 bases). The length of the CDR3 is 13 residues. V lost 4 bases, J lost 0 bases, and 10 bases lay in between. Germline CDR1 and CDR2: DFQATT and SNEGSKA (reference sequence). The CDR3 nucleotides are TGCAGTGCTATCAAGCGGAGCTCCTACGAGCAGTACTTC. This codes for CSAIKRSSYEQYF.

This clonotype was found a few times. The genes are TRBV4-3 and TRBJ2-1; D ambiguous. Germline values: CDR1 LGHNA, CDR2 YSLEER. This CDR3 comprises 17 residues. The V gene lost 0 bases and the J gene lost 9 bases, with 21 bases spanning the gap. This CDR3 is CASSQDLLMPNPIEQFF. Here the CDR3 DNA reads TGCGCCAGCAGCCAAGATCTTTTAATGCCTAACCCGATTGAGCAGTTCTTC.

The chain joins TRBV7-9 to TRBJ2-7, with 12 bases fitting TRBD1. V was pared by 1 base and J by 0 bases, with 4 bases of the junction left unmatched. Germline-derived CDR1 and CDR2 are SEHNR and FQNEAQ (reference sequence). The CDR3 totals 17 residues. CDR3 DNA sequence: TGTGCCAGCAGCTTAGGGGGACAGGGGGCCTTCTCCTACGAGCAGTACTTC. It codes for CASSLGGQGAFSYEQYF. The full variable domain, in which reference TRBV7-9 and TRBJ2-7 provide the parts outside the CDR3, is DTGVSQNPRHKITKRGQNVTFRCDPISEHNRLYWYRQTLGQGPEFLTYFQNEAQLEKSRLLSDRFSAERPKGSFSTLEIQRTEQGDSAMYLCASSLGGQGAFSYEQYFGPGTRLTVT.

This rearrangement joins TRBV4-1 to TRBJ2-1, with 9 bases identical to TRBD2. V trimming: 0 bases; J trimming: 8 bases; junction bases outside the gene matches: 11. This CDR3 comprises 17 residues. CDR1 and CDR2 (germline): MGHRA, YSYEKL. The CDR3 bases are TGCGCCAGCAGCCAAGATCTAGCGGGAAACCCGCCGGATGAGCAGTTCTTC. As protein: CASSQDLAGNPPDEQFF.